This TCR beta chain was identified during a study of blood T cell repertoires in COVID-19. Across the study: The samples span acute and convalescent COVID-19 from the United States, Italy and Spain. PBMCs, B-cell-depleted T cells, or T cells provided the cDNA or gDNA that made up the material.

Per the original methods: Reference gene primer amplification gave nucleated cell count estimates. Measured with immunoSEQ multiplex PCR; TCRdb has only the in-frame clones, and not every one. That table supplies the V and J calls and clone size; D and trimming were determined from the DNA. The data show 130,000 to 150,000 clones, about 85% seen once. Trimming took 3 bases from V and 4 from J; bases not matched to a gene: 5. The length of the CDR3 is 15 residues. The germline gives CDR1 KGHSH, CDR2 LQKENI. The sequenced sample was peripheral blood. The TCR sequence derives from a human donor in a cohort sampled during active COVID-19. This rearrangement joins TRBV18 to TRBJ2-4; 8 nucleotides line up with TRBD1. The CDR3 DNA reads TGTGCCAGCTCACCCCGGGACAGGTTAAAAAACATTCAGTACTTC. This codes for CASSPRDRLKNIQYF.